The rows below give T cell receptor beta chains drawn from one sample of a study of T cell repertoires in cytomegalovirus infection. TCRdb called the reads again in MiXCR, with one record for every CDR3 protein. The sample carries around 250,000 distinct CDR3 sequences, about a sixth recorded once. The sequencing input was CD8+ T cells from PBMCs. The source is a human donor in good health (CMV status not recorded). Some clones in this sample may be carry-over from other donors' samples. The CDR3 runs from the conserved cysteine through the conserved F or W. A D gene is named only where the DNA matches it firmly. Part of the rows lack a size; the others show once, few, many or a class for expanded clones.

J,length,V,D,size,DNA,CDR3
TRBJ2-7,13,TRBV25-1,NA,NA,TGTGCCAGCAGTGAATCTCTCGGCTACGAGCAGTACTTC,CASSESLGYEQYF
TRBJ2-3,14,TRBV6-2/TRBV6-3,NA,few,TGTGCCAGCAGTTACGTCGCTGACCTGGATACGCAGTATTTT,CASSYVADLDTQYF
TRBJ2-5,15,TRBV19,TRBD1,NA,TGTGCCAGTAGTGATGGGGACAGTACCGGGGAGACCCAGTACTTC,CASSDGDSTGETQYF
TRBJ2-1,13,TRBV28,NA,NA,TGTGCCAGCACCGAGGCCTCCTACAATGAGCAGTTCTTC,CASTEASYNEQFF
TRBJ1-5,15,TRBV7-8,NA,many,TGTGCCAGCAGCTTAGCCGCAGGGACCTCCTGGCCCCAGCATTTT,CASSLAAGTSWPQHF
TRBJ2-2,15,TRBV28,NA,NA,TGTGCCAGCAGTTTTGTGGGAGATAACACCGGGGAGCTGTTTTTT,CASSFVGDNTGELFF
TRBJ2-7,12,TRBV29-1,NA,NA,TGCAGCGCCTCGGAAGAGGGGTACGAGCAGTACTTC,CSASEEGYEQYF
TRBJ2-3,17,TRBV7-4,TRBD2,few,TGTGCCAGCAGCGCAGGTGGCCTAGCGGGGGACACAGATACGCAGTATTTT,CASSAGGLAGDTDTQYF
TRBJ1-2,16,TRBV7-9,NA,NA,TGTGCCAGCAGCCCCATAGGGGAGGGTATGGTGATCGGCTACACCTTC,CASSPIGEGMVIGYTF
TRBJ2-7,14,TRBV2,TRBD1,few,TGTGCCAGCAAGGGGACAGGGGTAATCTACGAGCAGTACTTC,CASKGTGVIYEQYF
TRBJ1-2,13,TRBV29-1,NA,once,TGCAGCGTTCCCTCAGGAGCTAACTATGGCTACACCTTC,CSVPSGANYGYTF
TRBJ2-3,17,TRBV4-3,TRBD2,NA,TGCGCCAGCAGCCAAGAACGGGACTATCTTTCCCCAGATACGCAGTATTTT,CASSQERDYLSPDTQYF
TRBJ1-1,12,TRBV5-1,NA,few,TGCGCCAGCAGCGGCGAAGGGACTGAAGCTTTCTTT,CASSGEGTEAFF
TRBJ1-1,15,TRBV5-1,TRBD1,few,TGCGCCAGCAGCTGGACGGGACAGCCGAACACTGAAGCTTTCTTT,CASSWTGQPNTEAFF
TRBJ1-1,13,TRBV5-1,NA,few,TGCGCCAGCAGCCCGGTAATGAACACTGAAGCTTTCTTT,CASSPVMNTEAFF
TRBJ2-3,18,TRBV25-1,NA,NA,TGTGCCAGCAGTCCTATAATAATGGGACCGTTAGGCACAGATACGCAGTATTTT,CASSPIIMGPLGTDTQYF
TRBJ1-2,16,TRBV7-9,NA,few,TGTGCCAGCAGCCAGGAGTCCAGCGATCATCTCTATGGCTACACCTTC,CASSQESSDHLYGYTF
TRBJ1-1,19,TRBV7-9,NA,NA,TGTGCCAGCAGCTTACAAGGGCGGGGACCTGAGGGGCCCCACACTGAAGCTTTCTTT,CASSLQGRGPEGPHTEAFF
TRBJ1-5,16,TRBV12-3/TRBV12-4,NA,many,TGTGCCAGCAGTTTTGGGCCCAGCGAGAGCAATCAGCCCCAGCATTTT,CASSFGPSESNQPQHF
TRBJ2-3,15,TRBV27,NA,few,TGTGCCAGCAGTTCCCTCCGGGTCGTGTCGGATACGCAGTATTTT,CASSSLRVVSDTQYF
TRBJ1-5,14,TRBV29-1,NA,NA,TGCAGCGTTTGGGCAGGAGATAGCAATCAGCCCCAGCATTTT,CSVWAGDSNQPQHF
TRBJ2-5,17,TRBV20-1,TRBD1,NA,TGCAGTGCTAGAGCCCCTAGCAGCAGGGGGCTGGAAGAGACCCAGTACTTC,CSARAPSSRGLEETQYF
TRBJ2-7,14,TRBV7-9,TRBD1,NA,TGTGCCAGCAGCTTCGGGACAGCGTTCGACGAGCAGTACTTC,CASSFGTAFDEQYF
TRBJ1-1,14,TRBV5-1,TRBD1,NA,TGCGCCAGCAGCTTCAGGGGGCAGAACACTGAAGCTTTCTTT,CASSFRGQNTEAFF
TRBJ1-1,18,TRBV28,TRBD1,few,TGTGCCAGCAGTACAAACATCCTAACAGGGGCCGTGGACACTGAAGCTTTCTTT,CASSTNILTGAVDTEAFF
TRBJ2-2,18,TRBV6-5,NA,few,TGTGCCAGCAGTGGAGGATTCGGAGAAGGCTGGGTCACCGGGGAGCTGTTTTTT,CASSGGFGEGWVTGELFF
TRBJ2-7,13,TRBV25-1,NA,NA,TGTGCCAGTGAGGGGGAGGGATTCTACGAGCAGTACTTC,CASEGEGFYEQYF
TRBJ2-1,16,TRBV3-1,NA,few,TGTGCCAGCAGCCAAGTCGACTTAGCGGCCTACAATGAGCAGTTCTTC,CASSQVDLAAYNEQFF
TRBJ1-5,15,TRBV7-6,NA,many,TGTGCCAGCAGCTTATATGCAGGCAGGGATCAGCCCCAGCATTTT,CASSLYAGRDQPQHF
TRBJ2-3,15,TRBV7-2,TRBD2,many,TGTGCCAGCAGTTTCGGGGGGGCCGAGACAGATACGCAGTATTTT,CASSFGGAETDTQYF
TRBJ2-3,13,TRBV2,NA,few,TGTGCCAGCCTGGGCGCAGTCGTGGATACGCAGTATTTT,CASLGAVVDTQYF
TRBJ1-1,12,TRBV7-9,NA,many,TGTGCCAGCAGCGGCGCACGCACTGAAGCTTTCTTT,CASSGARTEAFF
TRBJ2-7,14,TRBV27,TRBD1,many,TGTGCCAGCAGTTTAGCCAGGGGGACCTACGAGCAGTACTTC,CASSLARGTYEQYF
TRBJ2-7,13,TRBV12-3/TRBV12-4,NA,many,TGTGCCAGCACCTCCGGCCCCACCTACGAGCAGTACTTC,CASTSGPTYEQYF
TRBJ1-6,16,TRBV7-9,NA,many,TGTGCCAGCAGCTTAGATATTGAGACCTATAATTCACCCCTCCACTTT,CASSLDIETYNSPLHF
TRBJ2-1,17,TRBV7-3,NA,many,TGTGCCAGCAGCTTAGATGGTGCAGGGGCAAGTGGCGATGAGCAGTTCTTC,CASSLDGAGASGDEQFF
TRBJ2-7,13,TRBV29-1,NA,NA,TGCAGCGTTGAAGATACAGCCTCCTACGAGCAGTACTTC,CSVEDTASYEQYF
TRBJ1-1,16,TRBV7-9,TRBD1,many,TGTGCCAGCAGCCACCGGGACAGGGGATCGAACACTGAAGCTTTCTTT,CASSHRDRGSNTEAFF
TRBJ2-1,16,TRBV5-5,TRBD2,NA,TGTGCCAGCAGCTTGGTAGCGGGGTCCTCCTACAATGAGCAGTTCTTC,CASSLVAGSSYNEQFF
TRBJ2-5,15,TRBV2,TRBD2,NA,TGTGCCAGCAGTGCAGTAGCGGGGGTGCAAGAGACCCAGTACTTC,CASSAVAGVQETQYF
TRBJ1-5,17,TRBV29-1,TRBD1,NA,TGCAGCGTTTTTGGGGACAGGGGGTTCAGAAGCAATCAGCCCCAGCATTTT,CSVFGDRGFRSNQPQHF
TRBJ1-1,14,TRBV7-2,NA,many,TGTGCCAGCAGCTTCGTGCAGGCATACACTGAAGCTTTCTTT,CASSFVQAYTEAFF
TRBJ2-7,17,TRBV6-6,TRBD2,NA,TGTGCCAGCAGTTACTCGCGGCGGGGAGGGGACCCCTACGAGCAGTACTTC,CASSYSRRGGDPYEQYF
TRBJ2-4,14,TRBV6-2/TRBV6-3,NA,NA,TGTGCCAGCAGCTTCCCAGGGGCCAAAAACATTCAGTACTTC,CASSFPGAKNIQYF
TRBJ2-5,15,TRBV11-3,NA,NA,TGTGCCAGCAGCGCAGCGACGGGCACCCAAGAGACCCAGTACTTC,CASSAATGTQETQYF
TRBJ1-6,15,TRBV5-1,NA,NA,TGCGCCAGCAGCTTGGAGTCCACGCGTAATTCACCCCTCCACTTT,CASSLESTRNSPLHF
TRBJ2-5,15,TRBV5-5,TRBD1,NA,TGTGCCAGCAGCTTGGTGACAGGGACGGGGGAGACCCAGTACTTC,CASSLVTGTGETQYF
TRBJ1-6,14,TRBV6-5,NA,many,TGTGCCAGCACCCTTTTAGGTGTTGATTCACCCCTCCACTTT,CASTLLGVDSPLHF
TRBJ2-7,21,TRBV12-5,TRBD1,NA,TGTGCTAGTGGTTTGGCGAACCGGGACAGGGGGCATCTATCTCAAGAGTACGAGCAGTACTTC,CASGLANRDRGHLSQEYEQYF
TRBJ1-1,15,TRBV4-1,NA,NA,TGCGCCAGCAGCCAAGCGTTGGGGGCGCGGACTGAAGCTTTCTTT,CASSQALGARTEAFF
TRBJ1-2,15,TRBV10-3,NA,NA,TGTGCCATTCTTGGGGACATTGCCGTGGGGTATGGCTACACCTTC,CAILGDIAVGYGYTF
TRBJ2-3,14,TRBV29-1,NA,few,TGCAGCGTTGAAGAAGGGGGGGCCCCAGATACGCAGTATTTT,CSVEEGGAPDTQYF
TRBJ1-3,17,TRBV4-1,NA,NA,TGCGCCAGCAGCCAGAAGGCGGGACCCTACTCTGGAAACACCATATATTTT,CASSQKAGPYSGNTIYF
TRBJ2-1,14,TRBV28,TRBD2,many,TGTGCCAGCAGTCTAGCGGGGGGGTTCGGTGAGCAGTTCTTC,CASSLAGGFGEQFF